This T cell receptor beta chain was identified in a study of CD8+ T cells in alopecia areata. Overall study context: Treatment of the treated patients consisted of oral tofacitinib, 5 to 10 mg twice daily.

Germline-derived CDR1 and CDR2 are SQVTM and ANQGSEA. The V and J ends lost 4 bases and 5 bases, in that order; junction bases with no gene match: 7. The CDR3 loop spans 13 amino acids. RNA extraction and reverse transcription yielded cDNA as sequencing template. TCRdb's table, derived via immunoSEQ multiplex PCR, lists solely in-frame clones and lacks some. Of 110,000 or so clones listed, 35% to 45% are singletons. This TCR derives from a human donor with alopecia areata. The chain recombines TRBV29-1 with TRBJ2-7; 8 nucleotides line up with TRBD2. The source material was CD4+ T cells sorted from blood. CDR3 sequence (DNA): TGCAGCGTTGTTGGCGGGGGGAGGAACGAGCAGTACTTC. This codes for CSVVGGGRNEQYF.